This TCR beta chain came from a study of T cell repertoires in cytomegalovirus infection. About the research overall: Evidence of both CMV infection and a matching HLA type came from public TCR beta signatures. General study results and limits: People with CMV and the relevant HLA were identified by cumulative public TCR beta family frequency. Ex vivo responses were dominated by HLA-C-restricted CMV-specific TCR beta clonotypes.

TCRdb reprocessed the reads with MiXCR, giving one entry per CDR3 protein. The table has hundreds of thousands of distinct CDR3 sequences, approximately 25% seen once; the top ten hold 6.5% to 10%. The sample holds a few counts of this clonotype. Its antigen is currently unknown. The origin of this receptor is a human donor in good health (CMV status not recorded). Some clones in this sample may be carry-over from other donors' samples. Sequencing used CD8+ T cells from PBMCs.

CDR3 coding DNA: TGCAGCGTTGAAGAAGCTCCCAGGGGCTTCTCTGAAGCTTTCTTT. Residues: CSVEEAPRGFSEAFF. The rearrangement links TRBV29-1 to TRBJ1-1; weak D call: TRBD1 (6 bases). CDR3 length: 15 residues. CDR1 SQVTM and CDR2 ANQGSEA come from the germline V gene. Trimming removed 0 bases from V and 6 bases from J, with 17 bases in between.